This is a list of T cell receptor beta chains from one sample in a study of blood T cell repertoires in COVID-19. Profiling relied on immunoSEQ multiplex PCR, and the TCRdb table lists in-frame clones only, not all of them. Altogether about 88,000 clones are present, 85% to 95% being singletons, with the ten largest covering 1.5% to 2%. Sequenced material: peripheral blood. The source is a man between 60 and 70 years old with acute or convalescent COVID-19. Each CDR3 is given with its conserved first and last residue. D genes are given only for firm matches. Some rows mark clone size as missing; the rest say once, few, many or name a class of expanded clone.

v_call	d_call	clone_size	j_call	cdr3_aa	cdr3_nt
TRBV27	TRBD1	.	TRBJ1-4	CASRDTGATNEKLFF	TGTGCCAGCAGAGATACAGGGGCTACTAATGAAAAACTGTTTTTT
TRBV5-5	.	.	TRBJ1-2	CASSPLQQGWIGYTF	TGTGCCAGCAGCCCACTTCAACAGGGTTGGATCGGCTACACCTTC
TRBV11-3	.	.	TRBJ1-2	CASRGAGTPDYGYTF	TGTGCCAGCAGGGGAGCCGGGACACCCGACTATGGCTACACCTTC
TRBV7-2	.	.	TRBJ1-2	CASSFRDTNYGYTF	TGTGCCAGCAGCTTCCGGGACACTAACTATGGCTACACCTTC
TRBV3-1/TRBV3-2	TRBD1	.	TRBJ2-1	CASSSNAGGGPLNEQFF	TGTGCCAGCAGCTCTAACGCAGGGGGCGGGCCCTTGAATGAGCAGTTCTTC
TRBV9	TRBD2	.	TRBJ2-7	CASSVGASGFSYEQYF	TGTGCCAGCAGCGTAGGGGCTAGCGGGTTCTCCTACGAGCAGTACTTC
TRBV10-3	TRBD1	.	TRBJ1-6	CAISEGGGVKDSPLHF	TGTGCCATCAGTGAAGGAGGGGGCGTAAAGGATTCACCCCTCCACTTT
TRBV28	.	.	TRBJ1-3	CASTTGNINTIYF	TGTGCCAGCACTACAGGGAATATAAACACCATATATTTT
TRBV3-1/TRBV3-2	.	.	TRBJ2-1	CASSQWQEGEQFF	TGTGCCAGCAGCCAGTGGCAGGAGGGTGAGCAGTTCTTC
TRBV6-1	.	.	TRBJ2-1	CASSEGGIEQFF	TGTGCCAGCAGTGAGGGGGGAATCGAGCAGTTCTTC
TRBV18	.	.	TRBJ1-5	CASSPVRALHSNQPQHF	TGTGCCAGCTCACCGGTCAGGGCCTTACATAGCAATCAGCCCCAGCATTTT
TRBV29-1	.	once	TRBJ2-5	CSVALRVRQGETQYF	TGCAGCGTTGCTTTGAGGGTTCGGCAAGGAGAGACCCAGTACTTC
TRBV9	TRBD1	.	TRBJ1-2	CASRGGQGFYGYTF	TGTGCCAGCAGGGGGGGACAGGGGTTCTATGGCTACACCTTC
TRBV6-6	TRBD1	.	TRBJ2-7	CASSSTGISYEQYF	TGTGCCAGCAGCTCGACAGGGATCTCCTACGAGCAGTACTTC
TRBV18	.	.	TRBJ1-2	CASSLSEGNYGYTF	TGTGCCAGCTCATTATCCGAGGGAAACTATGGCTACACCTTC
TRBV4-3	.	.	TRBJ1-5	CASSQDPQGGSNQPQHF	TGCGCCAGCAGCCAAGACCCACAGGGAGGGAGCAATCAGCCCCAGCATTTT
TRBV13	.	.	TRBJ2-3	CASSSHGIRDTQYF	TGTGCCAGCAGCTCCCACGGGATCAGGGATACGCAGTATTTT
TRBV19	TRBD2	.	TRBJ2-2	CASSIGLAGANGELFF	TGTGCCAGTAGTATTGGACTAGCGGGAGCGAACGGGGAGCTGTTTTTT
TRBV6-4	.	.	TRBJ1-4	CASSDHNEKLFF	TGTGCCAGCAGCGACCATAATGAAAAACTGTTTTTT
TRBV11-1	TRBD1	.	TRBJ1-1	CASSPDRETEAFF	TGTGCCAGCAGTCCGGACAGGGAGACTGAAGCTTTCTTT
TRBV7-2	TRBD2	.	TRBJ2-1	CASSPPPASGYNEQFF	TGTGCCAGCAGCCCACCCCCGGCTAGCGGGTACAATGAGCAGTTCTTC
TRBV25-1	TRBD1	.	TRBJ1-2	CASSGTGSNYGYTF	TGTGCCAGCAGTGGGACAGGTTCTAACTATGGCTACACCTTC
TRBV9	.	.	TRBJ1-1	CASSVGPQTGGTEAFF	TGTGCCAGCAGCGTAGGACCTCAAACCGGGGGCACTGAAGCTTTCTTT
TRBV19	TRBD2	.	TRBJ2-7	CASKGLAGGLYEQYF	TGTGCCAGTAAGGGACTAGCGGGAGGACTATACGAGCAGTACTTC
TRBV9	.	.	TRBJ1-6	CASTSHGSPLHF	TGTGCCAGCACATCCCACGGTTCACCCCTCCACTTT
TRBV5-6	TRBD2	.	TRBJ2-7	CASSSKALAGVLKQYF	TGTGCCAGCAGCTCCAAGGCCCTAGCGGGAGTATTAAAGCAGTACTTC
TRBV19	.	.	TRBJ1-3	CASTMTGYSGNTIYF	TGTGCCAGTACTATGACGGGGTACTCTGGAAACACCATATATTTT
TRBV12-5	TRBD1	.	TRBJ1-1	CASGYGTGTYTMNTEAFF	TGTGCTAGTGGTTATGGGACAGGGACTTACACTATGAACACTGAAGCTTTCTTT
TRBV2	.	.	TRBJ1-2	CASSGTQERGTYGYTF	TGTGCCAGCAGTGGAACTCAGGAGAGGGGGACCTATGGCTACACCTTC
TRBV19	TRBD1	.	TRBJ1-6	CASSPDRAYNSPLHF	TGTGCCAGTAGTCCGGACAGGGCCTATAATTCACCCCTCCACTTT
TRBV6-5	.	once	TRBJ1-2	CASSPNSPRDGYTF	TGTGCCAGCAGTCCCAACAGCCCGAGGGATGGCTACACCTTC
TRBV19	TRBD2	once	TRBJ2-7	CASSIGGSGLAGNYEQYF	TGTGCCAGTAGTATAGGAGGAAGTGGGCTAGCGGGGAACTACGAGCAGTACTTC
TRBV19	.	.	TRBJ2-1	CASSISVRAEQFF	TGTGCCAGTAGTATATCCGTGCGGGCTGAGCAGTTCTTC
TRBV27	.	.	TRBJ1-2	CASSPSGHQPYGYTF	TGTGCCAGCAGTCCTTCGGGACACCAGCCTTATGGCTACACCTTC
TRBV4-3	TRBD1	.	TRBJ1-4	CASSQGDRDNEKLFF	TGCGCCAGCAGCCAAGGGGACAGGGATAATGAAAAACTGTTTTTT
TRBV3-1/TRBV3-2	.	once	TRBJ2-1	CASSQDVIDGAEVYNEQFF	TGTGCCAGCAGCCAAGATGTAATAGACGGTGCGGAAGTGTACAATGAGCAGTTCTTC
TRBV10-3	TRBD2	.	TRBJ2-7	CAISGAGGGNEQYF	TGTGCCATCAGTGGGGCGGGAGGAGGTAACGAGCAGTACTTC